This T cell receptor beta chain emerged from a study of spatial heterogeneity in lung cancer. Study-level background: Detected sequences consistently included more beta-chain ones than alpha-chain ones.

Germline-derived CDR1 and CDR2 are SGHVS and FQNEAQ. There are 17 residues in the CDR3. V lost 4 bases and J lost 2; bases outside the gene matches: 7. The time point was: sample taken at primary tumor resection. Whole RNA, which was extracted from tumor, nontumor lung tissue or frozen PBMC, was sequenced without any cell sorting. Samples came from approximately 65 TRACERx patients with untreated early-stage lung cancer. TCR cDNA molecules each had a unique molecular identifier. From the 5' RACE reads, TCRdb called clonotypes with MiXCR, one entry per CDR3 protein. The sample has about 92,000 distinct CDR3 sequences, more than 10% seen once. This clonotype was picked up many times.

This clonotype was obtained from a male donor with early-stage non-small cell lung cancer. Here the sequenced sample was PBMCs, taken at surgery. The chain uses TRBV7-8 and TRBJ2-6; 8 positions match TRBD1. The CDR3 here is CASSSPDRGTGANVLTF. In DNA form, the CDR3 reads TGTGCCAGCAGCTCCCCCGACAGGGGAACTGGGGCCAACGTCCTGACTTTC.